The 18 T cell receptor beta chains in this list originate from one sample, sequenced in a study of shared clonotypes between healthy human individuals. The data were produced by immunoSEQ multiplex PCR, yet TCRdb's version contains in-frame clones alone and is incomplete. The sample yields about 2 million clones, 85% to 95% seen once. Source material: naive CD4+ T cells sorted from blood. Subset denoted: CD45RA+ positively selected. The source of these receptors is a man between 18 and 35 years old in good health.

CDR3 DNA sequence: TGTGCCAGCAGGGAGTCATATGGCTACACCTTC. Protein product: CASRESYGYTF. The J gene is TRBJ1-2, the V gene TRBV6-1; D is unresolved. The V end was cut by 6 bases, the J end by 5 bases, with 7 bases between. This CDR3 comprises 11 residues. Germline V gives CDR1 MNHNS, CDR2 SASEGT.

This chain joins TRBV19 and TRBJ1-2, with 9 bases identical to TRBD1. Germline V gives CDR1 LNHDA, CDR2 SQIVND (reference sequence). This CDR3 has 14 residues. Unmatched junction bases numbered 6, after V lost 5 bases and J lost 5 bases. This chain's CDR3 is CASSLQGAGYGYTF. For the CDR3, the DNA is TGTGCCAGTAGTCTACAGGGGGCGGGATATGGCTACACCTTC.

Worth noting for this clone: The same CDR3 also results from other DNA sequences found in this sample. The gene calls are TRBV4-3 and TRBJ2-7; 7 bases match TRBD2. V trimming: 0 bases; J trimming: 2 bases; junction bases outside the gene matches: 4. Germline CDR1 is LGHNA and CDR2 is YSLEER. The CDR3 sequence is 15 residues long. CDR3 protein: CASSQDSSGTYEQYF. The CDR3 coding sequence is TGCGCCAGCAGCCAAGATTCTAGCGGTACCTACGAGCAGTACTTC.

This chain links TRBV7-8 with TRBJ2-7, with D unclear. V was trimmed by 6 bases and J by 2 bases, leaving 5 bases between them. This CDR3 contains 11 residues. Germline loops: CDR1 SGHVS, CDR2 FQNEAQ. The CDR3: CASSTAYEQYF. In DNA form, the CDR3 reads TGTGCCAGCAGTACCGCCTACGAGCAGTACTTC.

CDR3 nucleotides: TGTGCCAGCGAGACTAGCGGCACAGATACGCAGTATTTT. Amino acids: CASETSGTDTQYF. The rearrangement uses TRBV25-1 and TRBJ2-3, with 8 bases lining up with TRBD2. The CDR3 sequence is 13 residues long. Germline loops: CDR1 MGHDK, CDR2 SYGVNS. V was clipped by 8 bases and J by 1 base; unmatched bases: 2. Drawing the rest from reference TRBV25-1 and TRBJ2-3, the complete variable domain is EADIYQTPRYLVIGTGKKITLECSQTMGHDKMYWYQQDPGMELHLIHYSYGVNSTEKGDLSSESTVSRIRTEHFPLTLESARPSHTSQYLCASETSGTDTQYFGPGTRLTVL.

The CDR3 DNA reads TGTGCCAGCAGCACTCAGGGCTTTGTGACCCAGTACTTC. Translated: CASSTQGFVTQYF. V is TRBV7-9 and J is TRBJ2-5; tentatively, D is TRBD1 (5 bases). Germline lookup yields CDR1 SEHNR and CDR2 FQNEAQ (reference sequence). V lost 5 bases to trimming and J lost 7 bases, with 14 bases between them. This CDR3 contains 13 residues.

The chain has TRBV6-6 and TRBJ1-4; no definite D call. Germline assignment: CDR1 MNHNY and CDR2 SVGAGI (reference sequence). The V and J ends lost 2 bases and 8 bases respectively, with 12 bases between them. The CDR3 totals 14 residues. The CDR3 DNA sequence: TGTGCCAGCAGTTACCCGACGGTCGGGGAAAAACTGTTTTTT. As protein: CASSYPTVGEKLFF.

This chain joins TRBV6-5 and TRBJ2-7; D is unclear. Germline V gene data show CDR1 as MNHEY and CDR2 as SVGAGI. The CDR3 spans 13 residues. Trimming shortened V by 8 bases and J by 0 bases, and 11 bases separated the two germline ends. In nucleotides, the CDR3 is TGTGCCAGCGGCCAAGGGAACTCCTACGAGCAGTACTTC. Translation: CASGQGNSYEQYF.

The chain couples TRBV18 to TRBJ1-3; D not certain. Trimming removed 0 bases at V and 2 bases at J, with 8 bases between. CDR1 KGHSH and CDR2 LQKENI come from the germline V gene. The CDR3 totals 15 residues. CDR3: CASSPPSFAGNTIYF. The CDR3 DNA sequence: TGTGCCAGCTCACCACCCTCATTCGCTGGAAACACCATATATTTT.

The chain joins TRBV7-9 to TRBJ2-5; D gene ambiguous. V shed 1 base and J shed 2 bases, with 11 bases lying between them. Germline CDR1 is SEHNR and CDR2 is FQNEAQ (reference sequence). This CDR3 has 15 amino acids. CDR3 nucleotide sequence: TGTGCCAGCAGCTTAGTGGTCCGTCAGCAAGAGACCCAGTACTTC. Its translation is CASSLVVRQQETQYF.

The J gene is TRBJ1-3, the V gene TRBV11-2; D is perhaps TRBD1 (5 bases). V was cut by 1 base and J by 3 bases, with 10 bases left in between. Germline V gene data show CDR1 as SGHAT and CDR2 as FQNNGV. CDR3 size: 15 residues. The CDR3 reads CASSLGRVYGNTIYF. The CDR3 nucleotides are TGTGCCAGCAGCTTAGGCAGGGTTTATGGAAACACCATATATTTT.

The chain combines TRBV4-1 with TRBJ2-3, with TRBD2 identical over 14 bases. V shed 3 bases and J 0 bases; nucleotides not matched to a gene: 5. CDR3 length: 18 amino acids. Germline CDR1 MGHRA, CDR2 YSYEKL. This chain's CDR3 is CASSQTSGRESSTDTQYF. CDR3 in DNA: TGCGCCAGCAGCCAGACTAGCGGGAGGGAATCTAGCACAGATACGCAGTATTTT.

The V gene is TRBV5-1, the J gene TRBJ2-5; 9 bases agree with TRBD2. The CDR3 sequence is 16 residues long. CDR1 is SGHRS, CDR2 YFSETQ, per germline. Trimming cost V 4 bases and J 4 bases; bases outside gene matches: 11. The chain's CDR3 is CASSIVAGVARETQYF. The CDR3 nucleotides are TGCGCCAGCAGCATCGTAGCGGGAGTGGCGCGAGAGACCCAGTACTTC. Supplemented by reference TRBV5-1 and TRBJ2-5, the full variable domain reads KAGVTQTPRYLIKTRGQQVTLSCSPISGHRSVSWYQQTPGQGLQFLFEYFSETQRNKGNFPGRFSGRQFSNSRSEMNVSTLELGDSALYLCASSIVAGVARETQYFGPGTRLLVL.

This clone was counted once. The J gene is TRBJ2-3, the V gene TRBV6-7; 13 nucleotides agree with TRBD2. TRBV6-7 is reported as an ORF; its role is uncertain. V trimming: 6 bases; J trimming: 6 bases; junction bases outside the gene matches: 9. The CDR3 has 16 amino acids. The CDR3 loop is CASRLLGLAGPDTQYF. For the CDR3, the DNA is TGTGCCAGCAGATTACTGGGACTAGCGGGGCCCGATACGCAGTATTTT.

The chain carries TRBV10-3 and TRBJ2-2; TRBD1 matches at 9 bases. The length of the CDR3 is 16 residues. The germline V gene encodes CDR1 ENHRY and CDR2 SYGVKD. The J segment lost 4 bases and the V segment lost 6 bases, leaving 9 bases of the junction unmatched. CDR3 sequence: CAIRQQGAPGTGELFF. In DNA form, the CDR3 reads TGTGCCATCAGGCAACAGGGGGCGCCGGGCACCGGGGAGCTGTTTTTT.

The genes are TRBV2 and TRBJ2-7; 7 positions match TRBD1. Germline CDR1 SNHLY, CDR2 FYNNEI. With V trimmed by 4 bases and J by 6 bases, 6 bases remained unmatched. The CDR3 totals 13 residues. CDR3 amino acids: CASSGRTGGEQYF. The CDR3, as DNA: TGTGCCAGCAGTGGGAGGACAGGCGGCGAGCAGTACTTC.

This chain connects TRBV7-2 to TRBJ2-5; unclear D gene. Trimming took 5 bases from V and 7 from J, leaving 14 bases between them. The germline V gene has CDR1 SGHTA and CDR2 FQGNSA. CDR3 size: 13 residues. DNA for the CDR3: TGTGCCAGCAGCCTAGGAAGCGCCCCGACCCAGTACTTC. Encoded protein: CASSLGSAPTQYF.

Turning to this clone: One junction end does not reproduce the germline sequence, and a read error may be involved. The V call is TRBV7-7, the J call TRBJ2-3; D possibly corresponds to TRBD2 (5 bases). The CDR3 spans 13 residues. Germline CDR1 reads SSHAT; CDR2 reads FNYEAQ (reference sequence). The CDR3 DNA follows: TGTGCTAGCAGCGAGGGTCCTGCTAATACGCAGTATTTT. Translating it yields CASSEGPANTQYF.